This passage covers 22 T cell receptor beta chains from one sample sequenced in a study of regulatory T cells in long-lasting Graves disease. Time point noted: persistent/refractory GD, antithyroid drugs over 5 years with positive TRAb. The authors made the TCR library using RNA they extracted from PBMCs. Sequencing libraries for TCR beta were prepared with iRepertoire HTBI primers and Arm-PCR of CDR3 regions. TCRdb reprocessed the multiplex PCR reads via MiXCR and lists one record per CDR3 protein. The table shows under 350,000 distinct CDR3 sequences, with 22% occurring only once. This sample comprised peripheral blood mononuclear cells (PBMCs), obtained when the disease was refractory, from a patient treated with antithyroid drugs. All receptors come from a female donor with Graves disease.

This clonotype was detected only a few times. Germline is not matched at one junction end, which may reflect a read error. This chain joins TRBV11-2 and TRBJ2-5; D gene uncertain. The CDR3 has 13 amino acids. Per the germline V gene, CDR1 is SGHAT and CDR2 is FQNNGV. The CDR3: CASSFGSQGTQYF. As DNA, the CDR3 is TGTGCCAGCAGCTTCGGGTCTCAAGGGACCCAGTACTTC.

A few counts support this clonotype. The chain couples TRBV27 to TRBJ1-5; D is uncertain. The CDR3 loop spans 14 amino acids. Germline V gene lookup returns CDR1 MNHEY and CDR2 SMNVEV (reference sequence). V was pared by 2 bases and J by 5 bases, with 10 bases between. CDR3 sequence reads: CASSLKPTYQPQHF. The CDR3 DNA follows: TGTGCCAGCAGTTTAAAGCCCACTTATCAGCCCCAGCATTTT.

A few counts support this clonotype. The chain links TRBV20-1 to TRBJ1-3; possible D gene TRBD1, 5 bases. Looked up from germline, CDR1 is DFQATT and CDR2 is SNEGSKA (reference sequence). Between the trimmed V and J ends, which lost 5 bases and 1 base, there was a span of 6 bases. The length of the CDR3 is 12 residues. CDR3 sequence reads: CSAGGSGNTIYF. The CDR3 coding sequence is TGCAGTGCTGGGGGTTCTGGAAACACCATATATTTT.

This clonotype was seen ten or more times. This chain joins TRBV6-1 and TRBJ2-5; 9 bases are shared with TRBD2. J lost 9 bases, V lost 0 bases, and 8 bases had no gene match. Germline lookup yields CDR1 MNHNS and CDR2 SASEGT. This CDR3 contains 15 residues. CDR3 residues: CASSEAGVAGAAQYF. The CDR3 nucleotides read TGTGCCAGCAGTGAAGCGGGGGTAGCGGGAGCGGCCCAGTACTTC.

This chain joins TRBV6-2 or TRBV6-3 and TRBJ2-6; a possible D gene is TRBD1 (6 bases). V shed 11 bases and J shed 0 bases, with 17 bases lying between them. This CDR3 has 16 amino acids. Germline V gene data show CDR1 as MNHEY and CDR2 as SVGEGT. This CDR3 is CAGSDSLPSGANVLTF. The CDR3 nucleotides are TGTGCCGGCTCGGACAGCTTGCCCTCTGGGGCCAACGTCCTGACTTTC.

Many counts were recorded for this clonotype. The chain is built from TRBV12-3 or TRBV12-4 and TRBJ2-5, with 9 positions matching TRBD2. This CDR3 is 13 amino acids long. V lost 9 bases to trimming and J lost 5 bases; unmatched junction nucleotides: 7. Written as DNA, the CDR3 is TGTGCCAGGCGGGGGGGATCGGGGGAGACCCAGTACTTC. This codes for CARRGGSGETQYF.

The chain uses TRBV7-8 and TRBJ1-2; perhaps TRBD1 as D (5 bases). Germline CDR1 reads SGHVS; CDR2 reads FQNEAQ. Trimming took off 3 bases at V and 8 bases at J, with 10 bases between the two ends. The CDR3 covers 12 residues. The CDR3 sequence: CASSFATGGYTF. CDR3 sequence (DNA): TGTGCCAGCAGCTTTGCTACAGGCGGCTACACCTTC.

This sequence joins TRBV20-1 and TRBJ2-7, with 9 positions matching TRBD1. This CDR3 has 14 residues. The germline V gene encodes CDR1 DFQATT and CDR2 SNEGSKA (reference sequence). V trimming: 6 bases; J trimming: 7 bases; junction bases outside the gene matches: 13. The CDR3 nucleotides are TGCAGTGCAAATACCGGGACAGGGTCGGAAGAGCAGTACTTC. Its translation is CSANTGTGSEEQYF.

The rearrangement links TRBV27 to TRBJ2-7, with 12 positions matching TRBD2. The J segment lost 5 bases and the V segment lost 5 bases, leaving 13 bases of the junction unmatched. The CDR3 runs 17 residues. Germline CDR1 reads MNHEY; CDR2 reads SMNVEV (reference sequence). As DNA, the CDR3 is TGTGCCAGCAGTCCCCTGCATCTAGCGGGAGGGCCTAACGAGCAGTACTTC. Translation: CASSPLHLAGGPNEQYF.

The rearrangement uses TRBV7-2 and TRBJ2-7; D may correspond to TRBD1 or TRBD2 (6 bases each). Looked up from germline, CDR1 is SGHTA and CDR2 is FQGNSA. The CDR3 is 16 residues long. V dropped 5 bases and J dropped 5 bases, with 22 bases sitting between them. The DNA of the CDR3 is TGTGCCAGCAGCCAAGAATGGGACGGGGGCATCGACGAGCAGTACTTC. Encoded protein: CASSQEWDGGIDEQYF.

The rearrangement uses TRBV6-5 and TRBJ2-1, with 12 bases identical to TRBD2. Germline CDR1 reads MNHEY; CDR2 reads SVGAGI. V shed 4 bases and J 6 bases; nucleotides not matched to a gene: 10. The CDR3 is 17 residues long. The CDR3 DNA follows: TGTGCCAGCAGTTTCGGACTAGCGGGACTTCGGGCCAATGAGCAGTTCTTC. This translates into CASSFGLAGLRANEQFF.

Only a few counts were recorded for this clonotype. The genes are TRBV7-8 and TRBJ1-1; D gene uncertain. Trimming removed 2 bases from V and 1 base from J, with 11 bases in between. Germline CDR1 SGHVS, CDR2 FQNEAQ. The CDR3 is 15 residues long. CDR3 in DNA: TGTGCCAGCAGCTTATATCTGGGTACGAACACTGAAGCTTTCTTT. Its protein product is CASSLYLGTNTEAFF.

The chain employs TRBV13 and TRBJ2-7; 7 bases map to TRBD2. With 0 bases clipped from V and 0 bases from J, the junction kept 5 bases outside the gene matches. The CDR3 runs 16 residues. The germline gives CDR1 PRHDT, CDR2 FYEKMQ (reference sequence). The CDR3 coding sequence is TGTGCCAGCAGCTTAGGCCGTGGCGGGAGCTCCTACGAGCAGTACTTC. Amino acid sequence: CASSLGRGGSSYEQYF.

With respect to this clonotype: Its ends do not fully match the called genes, so a read error is possible. J is TRBJ2-1 and V is TRBV7-3; 13 bases line up with TRBD2. The germline V gene encodes CDR1 SGHTA and CDR2 FQGTGA. This CDR3 has 16 residues. The CDR3 bases are TGTGCCAGCAGCTTATGGCGACTAGCGGGAGGAAGTGAGCAGTCCTTC. Its translation: CASSLWRLAGGSEQSF.

This clonotype was seen only a few times. This CDR3 is CASSLNGDSLTGELFF. DNA for the CDR3: TGTGCCAGCAGCTTAAATGGGGATTCTCTCACCGGGGAGCTGTTTTTT. This rearrangement joins TRBV27 to TRBJ2-2, with D uncertain. Trimming cost V 6 bases and J 4 bases, with 18 bases left between them. The CDR3 runs 16 residues. Germline V gene lookup returns CDR1 MNHEY and CDR2 SMNVEV (reference sequence).

V usage is TRBV29-1 and J usage is TRBJ2-7, with D possibly matching TRBD2 (7 bases). The CDR3 has 15 amino acids. The germline gives CDR1 SQVTM, CDR2 ANQGSEA. Trimming cost V 7 bases and J 1 base, with 20 bases left between them. The CDR3: CSGEVLRGGSYEQYF. The CDR3 bases are TGCAGCGGGGAGGTCCTAAGGGGGGGATCCTACGAGCAGTACTTC.

The gene calls are TRBV4-1 and TRBJ2-1, with 16 bases aligning to TRBD2. Germline CDR1 and CDR2: MGHRA and YSYEKL. V lost 3 bases and J lost 3; bases outside the gene matches: 5. CDR3 length equals 18 residues. The CDR3 bases are TGCGCCAGCAGCCAGGGACTAGCGGGAGGGAATAACTACAATGAGCAGTTCTTC. Its translation is CASSQGLAGGNNYNEQFF.

This clonotype was seen at least ten times. This sequence joins TRBV3-1 and TRBJ2-5; the D gene is possibly TRBD2 (5 bases). The CDR3 runs 12 residues. CDR1 and CDR2 from the germline V gene are LGHDT and YNNKEL (reference sequence). The ends were cut back, 1 base at V and 6 bases at J, with 6 bases in the middle. The CDR3 loop is CASSQGRQTQYF. The CDR3, as DNA: TGTGCCAGCAGCCAAGGGAGGCAGACCCAGTACTTC.

This clonotype was observed a few times. The V call is TRBV29-1, the J call TRBJ2-2; a possible D gene is TRBD1 (6 bases). V lost 7 bases to trimming and J lost 1 base, with 10 bases between them. Germline-derived CDR1 and CDR2 are SQVTM and ANQGSEA. This CDR3 region has 13 residues. CDR3 DNA sequence: TGCAGCGCCGCGGACAGGAACACCGGGGAGCTGTTTTTT. Its protein product is CSAADRNTGELFF.

This clonotype was detected many times. The chain couples TRBV28 to TRBJ2-7, with D possibly called TRBD1 or TRBD2 (5 bases each). The V end was cut by 5 bases, the J end by 3 bases, with 11 bases between. There are 13 residues in the CDR3. CDR1 is MDHEN and CDR2 is SYDVKM in the germline V gene. The CDR3 DNA sequence: TGTGCCAGCAGTAATACGGGACGCTACGAGCAGTACTTC. Translation gives CASSNTGRYEQYF.

This chain uses TRBV28 with TRBJ2-5; D remains ambiguous. The ends were cut back, 3 bases at V and 1 base at J, with 6 bases in the middle. The CDR3 contains 13 residues. Germline lookup yields CDR1 MDHEN and CDR2 SYDVKM. This chain's CDR3 is CASSFFVQETQYF. In nucleotides, the CDR3 is TGTGCCAGCAGTTTTTTCGTCCAAGAGACCCAGTACTTC.

About this clonotype: A read error may explain this, as a much larger clone is one base away. The rearrangement joins TRBV6-5 to TRBJ2-7; weak D call: TRBD2 (5 bases). Germline CDR1 MNHEY, CDR2 SVGAGI. The CDR3 is 14 amino acids. CDR3 sequence: CANSYFRDGNEQYF. The CDR3 region has the DNA TGTGCCAACAGTTATTTTCGCGACGGGAACGAGCAGTACTTC.